The sequence of this TCR beta chain was determined in a study of OX40 agonist ivuxolimab in advanced cancers. Study in general: Ivuxolimab was delivered to patients intravenously every 2 weeks at doses spanning 0.01 to 10 mg/kg. Averaging 60 years in age, with a range of roughly 23 to 80, the cohort was approximately 84% male.

CDR3 size: 14 residues. Germline V gene sequence: CDR1 MDHEN, CDR2 SYDVKM. Trimming stripped 8 bases from V and 8 bases from J, with 21 bases between. Study observations and caveats: At 0.1 to 3.0 mg/kg, clonal expansion of CD4+ and CD8+ blood T cells had occurred by week 6.

For this clone: Its matching antigen is unknown.

Method: immunoSEQ multiplex PCR; TCRdb's copy keeps in-frame clones and lacks some. The sample holds 82,000 or so clones, more than 80% seen once. This clonotype was obtained from an adult with an advanced solid tumor such as melanoma, head and neck, liver or kidney cancer. The source material was CD4+ or CD8+ T cells sorted from blood, sampled in a trial of the OX40 agonist ivuxolimab. The V call is TRBV28, the J call TRBJ1-2, with D maybe TRBD1 (5 bases). CDR3 sequence (DNA): TGTGCCAGCCTCTCCGGGACCCTCATTTGGGGCTACACCTTC. Translated: CASLSGTLIWGYTF.